This T cell receptor beta chain was identified during a study of blood T cells in healthy people across ages. Findings of the study overall: Strong correlation was found linking TCR beta diversity to naive T cell percentage. Per-million-T-cell TCR beta diversity fell roughly linearly with age. There were more naive CD4+ cells and higher diversity in long-lived donors than in aged donors.

About this clonotype itself: Its antigen remains unidentified.

Samples had at least 7 million PBMCs isolated from them. Combining a sample-barcoded 5' primer with a J-beta primer mix, a second PCR ran for about 6 to 12 cycles. TCRdb used MiXCR to reprocess the 5' RACE reads, holding one entry per CDR3 protein. The sample shows roughly 1.9 million distinct CDR3 sequences, about two fifths of them seen only once. Germline lookup yields CDR1 MRHNA and CDR2 SNTAGT. The CDR3 runs to 16 residues. Trimming shortened V by 3 bases and J by 0 bases, and 13 bases separated the two germline ends. This receptor was identified in a human donor in good health. Sample: blood. The genes are TRBV6-4 and TRBJ2-3; possibly TRBD1 for D (6 bases). The chain's CDR3 is CASSEQGIASTDTQYF. In DNA form, the CDR3 reads TGTGCCAGCAGTGAGCAGGGGATAGCAAGCACAGATACGCAGTATTTT.